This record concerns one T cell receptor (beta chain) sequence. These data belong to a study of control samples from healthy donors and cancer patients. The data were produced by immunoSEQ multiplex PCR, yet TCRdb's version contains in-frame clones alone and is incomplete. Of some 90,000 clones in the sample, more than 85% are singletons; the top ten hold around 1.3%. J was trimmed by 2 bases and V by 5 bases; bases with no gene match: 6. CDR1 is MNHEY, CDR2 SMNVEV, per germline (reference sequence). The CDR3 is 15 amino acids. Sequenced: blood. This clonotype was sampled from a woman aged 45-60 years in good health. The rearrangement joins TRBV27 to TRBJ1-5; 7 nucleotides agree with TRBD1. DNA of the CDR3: TGTGCCAGCAGTCCAGGGACAGAGGGCAATCAGCCCCAGCATTTT. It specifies CASSPGTEGNQPQHF.